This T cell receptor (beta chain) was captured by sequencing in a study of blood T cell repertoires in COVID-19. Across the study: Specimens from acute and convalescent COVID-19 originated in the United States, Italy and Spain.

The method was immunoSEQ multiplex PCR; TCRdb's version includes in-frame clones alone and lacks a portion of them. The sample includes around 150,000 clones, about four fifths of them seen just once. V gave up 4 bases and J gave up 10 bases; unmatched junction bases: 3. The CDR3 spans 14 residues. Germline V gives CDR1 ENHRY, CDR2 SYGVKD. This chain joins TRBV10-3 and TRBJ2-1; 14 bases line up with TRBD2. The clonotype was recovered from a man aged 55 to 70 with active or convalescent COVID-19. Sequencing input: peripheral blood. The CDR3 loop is CAISGGTSGGEQFF. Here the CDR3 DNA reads TGTGCCATCAGTGGGGGGACTAGCGGGGGCGAGCAGTTCTTC.